These T cell receptor beta chains were read from a single sample in a study of blood T cell repertoires in COVID-19. Sequencing was performed with immunoSEQ multiplex PCR; in TCRdb, only in-frame clones are kept and a portion is missing. The sample shows about 210,000 clones, around 82% of them seen only once. The sample comprised peripheral blood. These receptors came from a woman aged 40 to 50 with acute or convalescent COVID-19. Each CDR3 is given with its conserved first and last residue. A D gene is named only where the DNA matches it firmly. Rows give clone size only sometimes, using once, few, many, or a class for an expanded clone.

size	D	V	J	DNA	CDR3
NA	NA	TRBV5-6	TRBJ1-3	TGTGCCAGCAGCTTCGGCAGGGGAAGAAACACCATATATTTT	CASSFGRGRNTIYF
NA	TRBD2	TRBV10-1	TRBJ2-3	TGCGCCAGCAGTGACAGCGGGGGGACCGTCGCAGATACGCAGTATTTT	CASSDSGGTVADTQYF
NA	NA	TRBV7-3	TRBJ1-1	TGTGCCAGCAGCCAACAACGGGACACTGAAGCTTTCTTT	CASSQQRDTEAFF
NA	NA	TRBV27	TRBJ1-1	TGTGCCAGCAGTTCGGGGTGGAATTTGAACACTGAAGCTTTCTTT	CASSSGWNLNTEAFF
NA	TRBD1	TRBV6-5	TRBJ1-2	TGTGCCAGCAAGGTGGGACAGGGGTTCTATGGCTACACCTTC	CASKVGQGFYGYTF
NA	TRBD2	TRBV6-1	TRBJ2-1	TGTGCCAGCAGTGAACCAGCCGGGACTAGAAATCGGAATGAGCAGTTCTTC	CASSEPAGTRNRNEQFF
NA	TRBD1	TRBV13	TRBJ1-2	TGTGCCAGCAGCCCGGGACAGGGGGCGGTTAACTATGGCTACACCTTC	CASSPGQGAVNYGYTF
NA	TRBD2	TRBV2	TRBJ2-3	TGTGCCAGCAAACTAGCGGGTAGCACAGATACGCAGTATTTT	CASKLAGSTDTQYF
NA	NA	TRBV19	TRBJ1-3	TGTGCCAGTAGTCTCGACCCGACAGGTGGAAACACCATATATTTT	CASSLDPTGGNTIYF
NA	TRBD2	TRBV7-2	TRBJ2-7	TGTGCCAGCAGCTTCCGGCAGAGCGGGAGGAAGAACGAGCAGTACTTC	CASSFRQSGRKNEQYF
few	TRBD1	TRBV6-5	TRBJ2-1	TGTGCCAGCAGAAGGGACAGGGTAGTCCATGAGCAGTTCTTC	CASRRDRVVHEQFF
few	TRBD2	TRBV27	TRBJ2-7	TGTGCCAGCAGTCCGGGACTAATGACCTACGAGCAGTACTTC	CASSPGLMTYEQYF
once	NA	TRBV10-3	TRBJ2-7	TGTGCCATCAGTGAGTCGCCCCTACTGAGGGAGCAGTACTTC	CAISESPLLREQYF
NA	TRBD2	TRBV27	TRBJ2-7	TGTGCCAGCAGTTTAACCGTGGCTAGCGGATCCTACGAGCAGTACTTC	CASSLTVASGSYEQYF
NA	NA	TRBV2	TRBJ2-1	TGTGCCAGCAGCCCAATAGTAGATGAGCAGTTCTTC	CASSPIVDEQFF
NA	NA	TRBV13	TRBJ1-3	TGTGCCAGCAGCTTAGGCCAAGGAAACACCATATATTTT	CASSLGQGNTIYF
once	NA	TRBV6-6	TRBJ1-2	TGTGCCAGCAGTACGCCCGGGGTGAATACCTATGGCTACACCTTC	CASSTPGVNTYGYTF
few	NA	TRBV18	TRBJ1-4	TGTGCCAGCTCACCCGTAGATCAGGCTAATGAAAAACTGTTTTTT	CASSPVDQANEKLFF
NA	NA	TRBV29-1	TRBJ1-1	TGCAGCGGGCACGAGGGTTATGAAGCTTTCTTT	CSGHEGYEAFF
once	TRBD2	TRBV10-3	TRBJ2-3	TGTGCCATCAGACTAGGGGCGGGAGGGCCTGGAGATACGCAGTATTTT	CAIRLGAGGPGDTQYF
NA	TRBD1	TRBV25-1	TRBJ1-1	TGTGCCAGCCGGGGACAGTCGAACACTGAAGCTTTCTTT	CASRGQSNTEAFF